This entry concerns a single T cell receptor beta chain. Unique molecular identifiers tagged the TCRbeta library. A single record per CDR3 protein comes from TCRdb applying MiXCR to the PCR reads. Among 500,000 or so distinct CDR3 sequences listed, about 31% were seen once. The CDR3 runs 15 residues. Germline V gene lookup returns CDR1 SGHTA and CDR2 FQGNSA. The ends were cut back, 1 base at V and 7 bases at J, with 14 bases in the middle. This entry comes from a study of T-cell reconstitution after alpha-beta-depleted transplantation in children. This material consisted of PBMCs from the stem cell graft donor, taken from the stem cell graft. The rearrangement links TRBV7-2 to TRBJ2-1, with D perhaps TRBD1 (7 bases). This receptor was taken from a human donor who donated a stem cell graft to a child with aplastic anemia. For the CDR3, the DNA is TGTGCCAGCAGCTTAGGGCAGGGGGGCACGAATGAGCAGTTCTTC. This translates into CASSLGQGGTNEQFF.